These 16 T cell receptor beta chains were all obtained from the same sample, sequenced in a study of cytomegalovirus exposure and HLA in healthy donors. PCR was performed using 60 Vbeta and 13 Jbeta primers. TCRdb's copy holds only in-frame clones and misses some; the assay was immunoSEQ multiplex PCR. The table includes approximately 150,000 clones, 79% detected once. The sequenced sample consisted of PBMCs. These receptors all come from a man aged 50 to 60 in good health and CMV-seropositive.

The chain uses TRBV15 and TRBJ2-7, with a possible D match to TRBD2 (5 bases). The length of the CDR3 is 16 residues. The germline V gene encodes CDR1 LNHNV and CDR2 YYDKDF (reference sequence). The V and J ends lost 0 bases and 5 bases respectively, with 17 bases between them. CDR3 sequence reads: CATSREKRQYSDEQYF. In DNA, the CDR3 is TGTGCCACCAGCAGAGAGAAGCGGCAATACTCAGACGAGCAGTACTTC.

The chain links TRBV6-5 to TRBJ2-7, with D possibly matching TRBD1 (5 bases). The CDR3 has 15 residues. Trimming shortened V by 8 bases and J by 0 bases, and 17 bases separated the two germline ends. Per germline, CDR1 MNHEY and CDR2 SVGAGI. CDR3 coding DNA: TGTGCCAGCCCCTTTGAAGAGACAGCCTCCTACGAGCAGTACTTC. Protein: CASPFEETASYEQYF.

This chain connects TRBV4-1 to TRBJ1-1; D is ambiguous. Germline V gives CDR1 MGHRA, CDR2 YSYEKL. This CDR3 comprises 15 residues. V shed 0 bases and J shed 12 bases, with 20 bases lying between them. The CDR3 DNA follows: TGCGCCAGCAGCCAAGATCCACAGAACTGGCCCCCACCTTTCTTT. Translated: CASSQDPQNWPPPFF.

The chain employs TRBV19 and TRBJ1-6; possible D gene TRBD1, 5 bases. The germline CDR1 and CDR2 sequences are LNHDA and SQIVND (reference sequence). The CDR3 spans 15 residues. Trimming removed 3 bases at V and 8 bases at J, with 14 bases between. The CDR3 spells CASSIGGGRDSPLHF. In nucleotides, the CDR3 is TGTGCCAGTAGTATTGGCGGGGGACGGGATTCACCCCTCCACTTT. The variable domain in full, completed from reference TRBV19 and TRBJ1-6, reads DGGITQSPKYLFRKEGQNVTLSCEQNLNHDAMYWYRQDPGQGLRLIYYSQIVNDFQKGDIAEGYSVSREKKESFPLTVTSAQKNPTAFYLCASSIGGGRDSPLHFGNGTRLTVT.

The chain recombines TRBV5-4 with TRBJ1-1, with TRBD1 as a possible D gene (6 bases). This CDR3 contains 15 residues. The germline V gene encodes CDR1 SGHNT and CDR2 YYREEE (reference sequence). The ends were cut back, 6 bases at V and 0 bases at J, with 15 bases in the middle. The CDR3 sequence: CASTTGTTMNTEAFF. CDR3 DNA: TGTGCCAGCACCACCGGGACAACCATGAACACTGAAGCTTTCTTT. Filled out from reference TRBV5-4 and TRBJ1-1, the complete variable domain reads ETGVTQSPTHLIKTRGQQVTLRCSSQSGHNTVSWYQQALGQGPQFIFQYYREEENGRGNFPPRFSGLQFPNYSSELNVNALELDDSALYLCASTTGTTMNTEAFFGQGTRLTVV.

CDR3 protein: CASSYGSGRYNEQFF. CDR3 nucleotides: TGTGCCAGCAGTTACGGTAGCGGAAGATACAATGAGCAGTTCTTC. The chain links TRBV6-6 to TRBJ2-1; tentative D call: TRBD2 (6 bases). The germline V gene encodes CDR1 MNHNY and CDR2 SVGAGI (reference sequence). The CDR3 runs to 15 residues. Trimming cost V 2 bases and J 4 bases, with 12 bases left between them.

As DNA, the CDR3 is TGTGCCAGCAGCTCCCACCGGACTAGCGGGTTCACCTACGAGCAGTACTTC. Encoded protein: CASSSHRTSGFTYEQYF. The rearrangement joins TRBV7-9 to TRBJ2-7, with 11 bases aligning to TRBD2. There are 17 residues in the CDR3. Trimming removed 4 bases from V and 2 bases from J; junction bases left unmatched: 10. Germline assignment: CDR1 SEHNR and CDR2 FQNEAQ (reference sequence). Filled out from reference TRBV7-9 and TRBJ2-7, the complete variable domain reads DTGVSQNPRHKITKRGQNVTFRCDPISEHNRLYWYRQTLGQGPEFLTYFQNEAQLEKSRLLSDRFSAERPKGSFSTLEIQRTEQGDSAMYLCASSSHRTSGFTYEQYFGPGTRLTVT.

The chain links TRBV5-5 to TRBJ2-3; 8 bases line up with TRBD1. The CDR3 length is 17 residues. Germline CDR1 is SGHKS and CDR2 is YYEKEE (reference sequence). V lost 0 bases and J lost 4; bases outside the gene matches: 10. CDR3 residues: CASSLAQGARASDTQYF. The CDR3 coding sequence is TGTGCCAGCAGCTTGGCCCAGGGGGCCAGGGCATCAGATACGCAGTATTTT. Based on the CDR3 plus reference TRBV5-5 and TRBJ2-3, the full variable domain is DAGVTQSPTHLIKTRGQQVTLRCSPISGHKSVSWYQQVLGQGPQFIFQYYEKEERGRGNFPDRFSARQFPNYSSELNVNALLLGDSALYLCASSLAQGARASDTQYFGPGTRLTVL.

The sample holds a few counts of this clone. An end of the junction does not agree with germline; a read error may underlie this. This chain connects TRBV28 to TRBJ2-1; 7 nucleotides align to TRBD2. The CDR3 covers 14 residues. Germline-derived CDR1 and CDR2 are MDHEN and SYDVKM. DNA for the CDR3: TGTGCCAGCAGTCTAGGGGCTAGCGGAGGCAAAAGTGTCTTC. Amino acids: CASSLGASGGKSVF.

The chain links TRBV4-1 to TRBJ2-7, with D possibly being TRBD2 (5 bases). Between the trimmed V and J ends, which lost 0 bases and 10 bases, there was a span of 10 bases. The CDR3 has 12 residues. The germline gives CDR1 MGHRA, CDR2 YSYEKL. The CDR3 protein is CASSQDQAAQYF. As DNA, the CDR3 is TGCGCCAGCAGCCAAGATCAAGCGGCCCAGTACTTC.

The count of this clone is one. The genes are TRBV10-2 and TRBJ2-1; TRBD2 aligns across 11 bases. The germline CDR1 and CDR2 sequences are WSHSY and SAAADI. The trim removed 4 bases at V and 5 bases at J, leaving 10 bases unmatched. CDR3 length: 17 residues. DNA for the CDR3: TGCGCCAGCAGTGGGGGGCTTGGGACTAGCGGAGACAATGAGCAGTTCTTC. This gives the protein CASSGGLGTSGDNEQFF.

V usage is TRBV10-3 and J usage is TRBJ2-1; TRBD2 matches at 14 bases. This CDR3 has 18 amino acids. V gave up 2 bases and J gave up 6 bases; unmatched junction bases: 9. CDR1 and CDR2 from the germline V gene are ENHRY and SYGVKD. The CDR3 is CAISEVIPGLAGVNEQFF. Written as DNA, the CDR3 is TGTGCCATCAGTGAGGTGATACCGGGACTAGCGGGAGTCAATGAGCAGTTCTTC.

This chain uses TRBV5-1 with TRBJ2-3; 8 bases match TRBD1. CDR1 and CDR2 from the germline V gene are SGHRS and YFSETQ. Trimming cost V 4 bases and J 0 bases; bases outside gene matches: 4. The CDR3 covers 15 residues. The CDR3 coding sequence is TGCGCCAGCAGCACGGGACAGGCTAGCACAGATACGCAGTATTTT. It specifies CASSTGQASTDTQYF.

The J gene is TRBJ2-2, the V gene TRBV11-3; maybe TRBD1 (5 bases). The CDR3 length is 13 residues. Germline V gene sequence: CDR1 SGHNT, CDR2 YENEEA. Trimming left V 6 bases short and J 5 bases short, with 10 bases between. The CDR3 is CASRQAGTGELFF. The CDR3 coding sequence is TGTGCCAGCAGACAGGCAGGAACCGGGGAGCTGTTTTTT.

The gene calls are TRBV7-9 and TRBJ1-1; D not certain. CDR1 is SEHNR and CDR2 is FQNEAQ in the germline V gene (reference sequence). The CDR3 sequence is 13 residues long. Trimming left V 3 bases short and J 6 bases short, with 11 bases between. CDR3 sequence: CASSFFQDAEAFF. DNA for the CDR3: TGTGCCAGCAGCTTTTTTCAGGATGCTGAAGCTTTCTTT.

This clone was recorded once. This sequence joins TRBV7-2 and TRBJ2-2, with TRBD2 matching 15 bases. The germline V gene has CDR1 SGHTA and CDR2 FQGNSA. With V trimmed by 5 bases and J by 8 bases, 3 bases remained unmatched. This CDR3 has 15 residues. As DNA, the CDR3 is TGTGCCAGCAGCCCGGGACTAGCGGGAGGAGGGGAGCTGTTTTTT. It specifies CASSPGLAGGGELFF. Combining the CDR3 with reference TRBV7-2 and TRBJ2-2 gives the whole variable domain GAGVSQSPSNKVTEKGKDVELRCDPISGHTALYWYRQSLGQGLEFLIYFQGNSAPDKSGLPSDRFSAERTGGSVSTLTIQRTQQEDSAVYLCASSPGLAGGGELFFGEGSRLTVL.